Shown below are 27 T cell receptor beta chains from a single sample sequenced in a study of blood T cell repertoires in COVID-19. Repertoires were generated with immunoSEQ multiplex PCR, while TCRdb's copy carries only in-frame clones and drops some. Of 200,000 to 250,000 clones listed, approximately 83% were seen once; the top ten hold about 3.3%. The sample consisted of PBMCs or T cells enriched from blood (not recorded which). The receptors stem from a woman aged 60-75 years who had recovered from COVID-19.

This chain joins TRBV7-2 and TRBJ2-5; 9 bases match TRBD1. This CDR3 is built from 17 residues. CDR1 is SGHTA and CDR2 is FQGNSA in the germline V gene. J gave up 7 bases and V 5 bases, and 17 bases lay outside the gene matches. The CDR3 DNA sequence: TGTGCCAGCAGCCCTCCCGGGACAGGGAGCCCCGGGGGGACCCAGTACTTC. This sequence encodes CASSPPGTGSPGGTQYF.

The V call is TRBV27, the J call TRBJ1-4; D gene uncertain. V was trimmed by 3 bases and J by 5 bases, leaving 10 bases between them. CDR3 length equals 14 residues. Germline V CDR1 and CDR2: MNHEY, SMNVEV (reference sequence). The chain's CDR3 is CASSFGSLNEKLFF. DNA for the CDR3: TGTGCCAGCAGTTTCGGTAGTCTCAATGAAAAACTGTTTTTT. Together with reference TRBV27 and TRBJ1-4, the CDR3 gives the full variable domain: EAQVTQNPRYLITVTGKKLTVTCSQNMNHEYMSWYRQDPGLGLRQIYYSMNVEVTDKGDVPEGYKVSRKEKRNFPLILESPSPNQTSLYFCASSFGSLNEKLFFGSGTQLSVL.

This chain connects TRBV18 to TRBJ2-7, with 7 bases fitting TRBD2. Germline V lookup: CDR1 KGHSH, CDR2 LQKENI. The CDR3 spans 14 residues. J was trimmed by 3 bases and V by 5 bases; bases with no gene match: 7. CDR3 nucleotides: TGTGCCAGCTCAGCCGGACGGGGGGACTACGAGCAGTACTTC. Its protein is CASSAGRGDYEQYF.

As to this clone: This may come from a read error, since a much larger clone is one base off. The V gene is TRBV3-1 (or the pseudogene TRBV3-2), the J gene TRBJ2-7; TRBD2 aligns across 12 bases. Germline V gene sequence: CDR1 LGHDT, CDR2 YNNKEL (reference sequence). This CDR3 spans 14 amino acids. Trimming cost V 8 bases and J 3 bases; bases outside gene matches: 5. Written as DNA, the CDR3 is TGTGCCAGCGGTCGGACTAGCGGGAACTACGAGCAGTACTTC. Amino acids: CASGRTSGNYEQYF.

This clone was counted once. The CDR3 region is CASSPPDRGDTGELFF. In DNA, the CDR3 is TGTGCCAGCAGCCCCCCGGACAGGGGAGACACCGGGGAGCTGTTTTTT. This chain links TRBV6-2 or TRBV6-3 with TRBJ2-2, with TRBD1 identical over 9 bases. The germline CDR1 and CDR2 sequences are MNHEY and SVGEGT. V lost 6 bases to trimming and J lost 3 bases; unmatched junction nucleotides: 8. This CDR3 has 16 residues.

CDR3: CASSQEGLAGNSYNEQFF. CDR3 nucleotide sequence: TGTGCCAGCAGCCAAGAGGGGTTAGCGGGAAACTCATACAATGAGCAGTTCTTC. The chain carries TRBV4-2 and TRBJ2-1, with TRBD2 matching 8 bases. V was pared by 0 bases and J by 4 bases, with 11 bases of the junction left unmatched. The CDR3 extends over 18 amino acids. Germline V gene lookup returns CDR1 LGHNA and CDR2 YNFKEQ.

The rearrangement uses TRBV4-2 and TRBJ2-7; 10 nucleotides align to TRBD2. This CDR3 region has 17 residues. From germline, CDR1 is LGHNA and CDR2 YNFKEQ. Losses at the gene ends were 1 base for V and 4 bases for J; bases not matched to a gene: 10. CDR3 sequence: CASSQVSLAGAFYEQYF. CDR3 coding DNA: TGTGCCAGCAGCCAAGTGTCTCTAGCGGGGGCCTTTTACGAGCAGTACTTC.

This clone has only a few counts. For the CDR3, the DNA is TGCAGCGTTGAAAGCCCATTAGGGACTCGTGAGCAGTTCTTC. It codes for CSVESPLGTREQFF. This sequence joins TRBV29-1 and TRBJ2-1; perhaps TRBD2 as D (6 bases). The CDR3 consists of 14 residues. V lost 2 bases, J lost 9 bases, and 17 bases lay in between. Germline CDR1 reads SQVTM; CDR2 reads ANQGSEA.

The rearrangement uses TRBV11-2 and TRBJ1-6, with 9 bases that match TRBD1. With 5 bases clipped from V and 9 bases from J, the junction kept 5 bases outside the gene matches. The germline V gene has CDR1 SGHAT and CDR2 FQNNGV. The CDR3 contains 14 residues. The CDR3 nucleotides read TGTGCCAGCAGCGTCGACAGGGGGAGTTCACCCCTCCACTTT. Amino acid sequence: CASSVDRGSSPLHF. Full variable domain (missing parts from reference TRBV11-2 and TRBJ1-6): EAGVAQSPRYKIIEKRQSVAFWCNPISGHATLYWYQQILGQGPKLLIQFQNNGVVDDSQLPKDRFSAERLKGVDSTLKIQPAKLEDSAVYLCASSVDRGSSPLHFGNGTRLTVT.

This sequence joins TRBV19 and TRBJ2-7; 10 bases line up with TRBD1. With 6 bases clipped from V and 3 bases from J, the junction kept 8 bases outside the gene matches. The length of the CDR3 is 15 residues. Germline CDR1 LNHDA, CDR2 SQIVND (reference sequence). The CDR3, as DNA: TGTGCCAGTAGCGGTCCGGGACAGGGGAGCTACGAGCAGTACTTC. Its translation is CASSGPGQGSYEQYF.

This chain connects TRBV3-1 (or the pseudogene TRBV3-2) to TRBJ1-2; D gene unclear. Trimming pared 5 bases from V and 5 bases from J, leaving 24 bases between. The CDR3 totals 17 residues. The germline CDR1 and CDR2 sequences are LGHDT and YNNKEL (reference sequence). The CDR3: CASSRPDLGASRYGYTF. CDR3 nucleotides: TGTGCCAGCAGCAGGCCGGATCTGGGCGCCTCACGATATGGCTACACCTTC.

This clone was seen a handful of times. CDR3 sequence (DNA): TGTGCCAGCACAACGGAGCGGGGTATCGGGGAGCTGTTTTTT. This encodes CASTTERGIGELFF. The chain employs TRBV6-5 and TRBJ2-2; 7 positions match TRBD2. This CDR3 region has 14 residues. J lost 7 bases, V lost 7 bases, and 9 bases had no gene match. In germline, CDR1 is MNHEY, CDR2 SVGAGI.

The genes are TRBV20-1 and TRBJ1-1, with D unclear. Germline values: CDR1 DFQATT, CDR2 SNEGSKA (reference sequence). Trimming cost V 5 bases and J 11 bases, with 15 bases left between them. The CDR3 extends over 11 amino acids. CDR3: CSAGWGEYAFF. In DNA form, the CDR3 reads TGCAGTGCTGGTTGGGGAGAGTATGCTTTCTTT.

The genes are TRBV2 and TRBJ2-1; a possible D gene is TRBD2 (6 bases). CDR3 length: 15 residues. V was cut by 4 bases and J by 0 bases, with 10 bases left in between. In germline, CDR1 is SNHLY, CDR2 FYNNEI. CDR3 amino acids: CASSAEGSSYNEQFF. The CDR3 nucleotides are TGTGCCAGCAGTGCGGAGGGGAGCTCCTACAATGAGCAGTTCTTC.

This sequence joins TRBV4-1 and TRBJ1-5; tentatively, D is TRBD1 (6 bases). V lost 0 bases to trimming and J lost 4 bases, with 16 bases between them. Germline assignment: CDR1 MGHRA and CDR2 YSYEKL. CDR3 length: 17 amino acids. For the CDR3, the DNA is TGCGCCAGCAGCCAAGATGGGTACAGGGTAGGAAATCAGCCCCAGCATTTT. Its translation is CASSQDGYRVGNQPQHF.

CDR3 DNA sequence: TGTGCCAGCAGTTCAGGACTCACCTCTGGGGCCAACGTCCTGACTTTC. As protein: CASSSGLTSGANVLTF. This sequence joins TRBV27 and TRBJ2-6, with a possible D match to TRBD2 (5 bases). Germline assignment: CDR1 MNHEY and CDR2 SMNVEV (reference sequence). The CDR3 consists of 16 residues. Trimming stripped 4 bases from V and 0 bases from J, with 10 bases between.

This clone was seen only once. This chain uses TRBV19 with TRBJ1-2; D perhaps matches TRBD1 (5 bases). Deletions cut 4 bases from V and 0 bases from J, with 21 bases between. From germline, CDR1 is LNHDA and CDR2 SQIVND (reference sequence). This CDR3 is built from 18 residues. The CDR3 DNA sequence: TGTGCCAGTAGTAGAAGTTTACGGGGACTTAACCCTAACTATGGCTACACCTTC. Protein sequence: CASSRSLRGLNPNYGYTF.

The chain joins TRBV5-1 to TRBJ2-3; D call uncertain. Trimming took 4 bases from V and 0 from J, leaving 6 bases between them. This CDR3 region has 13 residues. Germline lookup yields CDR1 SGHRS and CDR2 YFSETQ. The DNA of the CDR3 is TGCGCCAGCAGCGCAGGAAGCACAGATACGCAGTATTTT. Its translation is CASSAGSTDTQYF. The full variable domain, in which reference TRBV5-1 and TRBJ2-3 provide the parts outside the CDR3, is KAGVTQTPRYLIKTRGQQVTLSCSPISGHRSVSWYQQTPGQGLQFLFEYFSETQRNKGNFPGRFSGRQFSNSRSEMNVSTLELGDSALYLCASSAGSTDTQYFGPGTRLTVL.

The CDR3 here is CASSPDRGQQPQHF. CDR3 DNA sequence: TGTGCCAGCTCACCAGACAGGGGGCAACAGCCCCAGCATTTT. The chain is built from TRBV18 and TRBJ1-5; 10 nucleotides line up with TRBD1. Germline CDR1 reads KGHSH; CDR2 reads LQKENI. This CDR3 spans 14 amino acids. The V gene end was trimmed by 2 bases and the J gene end by 7 bases; junction bases not matched to a gene: 2.

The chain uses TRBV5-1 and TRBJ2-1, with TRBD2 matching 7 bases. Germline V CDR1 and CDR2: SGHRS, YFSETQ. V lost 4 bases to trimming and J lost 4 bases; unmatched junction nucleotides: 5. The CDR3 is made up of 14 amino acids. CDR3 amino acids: CASSPGTIYNEQFF. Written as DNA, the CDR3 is TGCGCCAGCAGCCCCGGGACTATATACAATGAGCAGTTCTTC.

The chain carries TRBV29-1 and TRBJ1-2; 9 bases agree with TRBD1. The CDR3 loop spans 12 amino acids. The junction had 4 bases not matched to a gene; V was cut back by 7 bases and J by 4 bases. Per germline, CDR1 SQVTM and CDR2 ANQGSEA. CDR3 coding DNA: TGCAGCGCGGGGACAGGGTCCTATGGCTACACCTTC. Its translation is CSAGTGSYGYTF.

The CDR3 spells CASRIGQGSSYNEQFF. The CDR3 DNA is TGTGCCAGCAGAATTGGACAGGGGTCATCCTACAATGAGCAGTTCTTC. The chain recombines TRBV11-2 with TRBJ2-1; 9 bases fit TRBD1. V trimming: 6 bases; J trimming: 1 base; junction bases outside the gene matches: 7. The CDR3 spans 16 residues. CDR1 is SGHAT and CDR2 is FQNNGV in the germline V gene. The complete variable domain, with remaining parts taken from reference TRBV11-2 and TRBJ2-1, reads EAGVAQSPRYKIIEKRQSVAFWCNPISGHATLYWYQQILGQGPKLLIQFQNNGVVDDSQLPKDRFSAERLKGVDSTLKIQPAKLEDSAVYLCASRIGQGSSYNEQFFGPGTRLTVL.

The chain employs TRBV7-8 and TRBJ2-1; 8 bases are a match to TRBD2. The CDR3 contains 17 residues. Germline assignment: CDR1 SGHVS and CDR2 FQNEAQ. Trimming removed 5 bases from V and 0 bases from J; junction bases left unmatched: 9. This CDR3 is CASSLPGGESSYNEQFF. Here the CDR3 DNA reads TGTGCCAGCAGCCTTCCGGGGGGGGAAAGCTCCTACAATGAGCAGTTCTTC. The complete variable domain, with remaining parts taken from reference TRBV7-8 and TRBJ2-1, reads GAGVSQSPRYKVAKRGQDVALRCDPISGHVSLFWYQQALGQGPEFLTYFQNEAQLDKSGLPSDRFFAERPEGSVSTLKIQRTQQEDSAVYLCASSLPGGESSYNEQFFGPGTRLTVL.

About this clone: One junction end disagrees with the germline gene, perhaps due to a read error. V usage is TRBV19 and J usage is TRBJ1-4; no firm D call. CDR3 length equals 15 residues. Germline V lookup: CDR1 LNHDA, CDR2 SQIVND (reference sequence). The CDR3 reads CASSVLPGANEKLFF. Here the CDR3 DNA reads TGTGCCAGTAGCGTACTGCCGGGAGCTAACGAAAAACTGTTTTTT.

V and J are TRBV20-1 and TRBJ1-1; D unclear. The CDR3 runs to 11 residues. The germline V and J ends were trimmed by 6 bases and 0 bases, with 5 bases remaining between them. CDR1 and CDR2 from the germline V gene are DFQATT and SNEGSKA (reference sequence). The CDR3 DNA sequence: TGCAGTGCCCCTATGAACACTGAAGCTTTCTTT. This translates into CSAPMNTEAFF.

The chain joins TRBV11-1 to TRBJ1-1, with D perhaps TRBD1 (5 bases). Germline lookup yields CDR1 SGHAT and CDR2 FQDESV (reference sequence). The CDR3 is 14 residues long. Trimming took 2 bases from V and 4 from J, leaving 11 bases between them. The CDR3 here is CASSLRIRGTEAFF. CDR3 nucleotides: TGTGCCAGCAGCTTAAGGATAAGGGGCACTGAAGCTTTCTTT.

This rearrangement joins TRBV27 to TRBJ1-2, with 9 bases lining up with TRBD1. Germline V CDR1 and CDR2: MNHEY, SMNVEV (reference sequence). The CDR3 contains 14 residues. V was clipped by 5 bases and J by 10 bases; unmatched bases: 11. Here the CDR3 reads CASSPGTGRFDYTF. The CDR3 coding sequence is TGTGCCAGCAGTCCCGGGACAGGGAGGTTTGACTACACCTTC.